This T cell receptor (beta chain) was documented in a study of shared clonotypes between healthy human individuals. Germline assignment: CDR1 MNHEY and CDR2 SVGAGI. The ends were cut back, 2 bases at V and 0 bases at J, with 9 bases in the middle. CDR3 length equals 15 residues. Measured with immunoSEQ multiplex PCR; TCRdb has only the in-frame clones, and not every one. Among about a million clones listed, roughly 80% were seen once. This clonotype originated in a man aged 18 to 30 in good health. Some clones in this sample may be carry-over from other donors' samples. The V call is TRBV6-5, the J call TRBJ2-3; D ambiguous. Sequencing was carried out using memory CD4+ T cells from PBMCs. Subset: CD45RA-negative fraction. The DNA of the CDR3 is TGTGCCAGCAGTTACCGCGGCCCTAGCACAGATACGCAGTATTTT. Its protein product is CASSYRGPSTDTQYF.